This TCR beta chain was captured by sequencing in a study of T cell responses to AZD1222 COVID-19 vaccine (dated by TCRdb to the early 2020s). Some background on the complete study: AZD1222 recipients given second doses at about 4 weeks or at about 12 weeks were pooled, since spike-specific TCR depth and breadth were not found to differ between the two schedules. Trial participants were enrolled into age subgroups of 18-55, 56-69 and 70-plus years, which contained around 140, 26 and 57 TCR-sequenced participants, respectively. TCR sequencing was performed for 233 trial participants, of whom some 200 were given two doses of AZD1222 and 26 were given two doses of MenACWY control vaccine. The research as a whole found: Only five to seven AZD1222 recipients were SARS-CoV-2 seropositive at baseline, limiting conclusions about previously exposed vaccinees. Most participants were white British and females outnumbered males, and the authors suggested that clonal diversity may have been underestimated. The vaccine-associated CD4 TCRs covered the entire spike protein, and the dominant responses fell in regions 160-218 and 743-854. No day 14 peak-response samples were available, so repertoires were characterized only after the peak T cell response. A significant rise in spike-specific TCR breadth and depth was observed after two AZD1222 doses relative to day 0 and relative to MenACWY recipients. Nearly half of unique spike-specific TCRs reportedly recognized epitopes outside regions mutated in the B.1.351 and B.1.1.7 variants. In the small 56-69-year group, the increase in depth fell short of significance, most likely because of low power.

Only one count was recorded for this clone. What this receptor recognizes is not known. No base quality values were provided; no much bigger clone lies one nucleotide off. Read against the paper, the sample's time point label means: baseline before first vaccination. Vaccinee samples came from UK trials COV001 and COV002, including a single-blind randomized controlled phase 2/3 trial of AZD1222 (ChAdOx1 nCoV-19) in healthy adults. For TCRbeta chain sequencing, PBMC samples from trial participants were taken at day 0 and at day 28 after the second dose. The CDR3 regions of human TCRbeta chains were analyzed by immunosequencing. The published analysis was carried out like this. Repertoire TCRs were checked for matches against a reference library of SARS-CoV-2-specific TCRs that had been generated using the MIRA antigen-specificity platform. Breadth meant the fraction of unique TCRs that were SARS-CoV-2-associated, whereas depth meant the fraction of total T cells that were SARS-CoV-2-associated. Using the MIRA data, each spike-specific TCR was assigned both to the spike region to which the TCR was reactive and to a CD4 or CD8 class. Log10-transformed breadth and depth values were compared by one-way ANOVA with Sidak's multiple comparisons tests. Here the immuneACCESS table is served through TCRdb, limited to in-frame sequences with V and J called. Missing clones are a known gap in these copies; in checked studies unresolved V genes cover under half, and the rest lacks a known reason. Clonal size and the V and J genes are those of that table, whereas D and trimming came from the DNA. A total of over 150,000 clones appear in this sample, roughly 90% of them only once. The leading ten clones occupy about 2.8% of the sample.

The germline V gene gives CDR1 as SNHLY and CDR2 as FYNNEI. CDR3 length: 13 amino acids, cysteine to phenylalanine. CDR3 DNA only is kept here, 39 bases in frame from base 1. V is shortened by 6 bases, J by 4 bases, and the region joining them spans 9 bases. This TCR was sampled from an adult in good health. Sequencing was performed on peripheral blood, taken on day 0 of AZD1222 vaccination. The chain is encoded by TRBV2 joined to TRBJ2-2; the D region possibly corresponds to TRBD2 (5 bases align). The CDR3 corresponds to CASSRGGTGELFF. The nucleotide sequence is TGTGCCAGCAGCCGTGGAGGCACCGGGGAGCTGTTTTTT.